This paragraph reports one T cell receptor beta chain. It lacks a known antigen. No base-level quality is on record; no much larger clone is a single base apart. To be included, a participant needed at least one PBMC sample from before ART initiation plus at least two post-ART samples. Treatment was received in the United States of America by all participants with HIV. Before DNA extraction, cryopreserved samples of roughly 0.9-10 million PBMC were thawed and then washed. At the time of the earliest PBMC sample for each participant with HIV, ages ranged from about 23 to 60 years. PBMC samples from each participant spanned 1-4 timepoints before ART initiation and 2-8 timepoints after ART initiation, with a median of 7 samples. Serial HIV viral load, CD4+ T-cell count, ART history and demographic data were obtained for every participant. Using a Qiagen kit on a QIAcube, genomic DNA was extracted from unsorted PBMC, with samples processed in batches of 12.

This sample is part of a study of long-term antiretroviral therapy in people with HIV (dated by TCRdb to between 2021 and 2024). General notes on the study: Collection of the earliest samples took place about a decade ahead of the 2015 WHO recommendation for immediate ART, at a time when ART was typically delayed until CD4 counts fell. From some 30 adults with confirmed HIV infection, the cohort provided some 200 cryopreserved PBMC samples, gathered serially across a mean of approximately six years (range 1-12). No cross-contamination during QIAcube processing turned up in test extractions that ran a monoclonal T-cell line alongside about 30 polyclonal samples. About 35% of the 30 participants with HIV were female. This retrospective serial study examined whether starting ART and sustained HIV suppression were associated with changes in the composition and diversity of the TRB repertoire in peripheral blood. Overall study results and their limits: Since PBMC availability was limited, sequencing covered only the TCR beta chain, with no alpha chain pairing. No data were available on ART adherence, viral resistance or therapy changes, limiting inferences about post-ART repertoire changes. The samples span the years 2004 to 2017, and the ART regimens used at that time may not be as effective as current regimens. At every time point, the repertoire was dominated by expanded TRB clones first identified before ART initiation, although this dominance fluctuated and, in many PLHIV, declined after ART. Narrower CDR3 length ranges were observed in HIV repertoires than in controls, and an antigen-experienced repertoire with only a slight naive shift after ART was suggested by the network structure. Starting ART was linked to a significant rise in TRB diversity, yet even after long-term ART the diversity remained significantly lower than in transplant donor controls. Because pre-ART samples had limited cell numbers, profiling was done on unsorted PBMC rather than on sorted CD4+ and CD8+ T cells.

The immunoSEQ hsTCRB v3.0 assay was used at survey level resolution to sequence the TRB variable region. The targeted TRB sequencing depth was roughly 40,000-55,000 T-cell genomes per sample. Pooled TRB libraries were sequenced on an Illumina MiSeq with a v3 150-cycle kit. In the paper's pipeline: Analysis of repertoires was carried out in R inside a reproducible Nextflow workflow spanning QC, data transformation and analysis. LymphoSeq2, an R package for exploring AIRR-Seq data, was used to implement custom analyses. A few samples yielding fewer than 5000 total TRB sequences were excluded, leaving over 150 analyzed HIV repertoires. Of the approximately 190 retained HIV repertoires, about 60 were collected before and 120 to 130 after ART initiation. Each repertoire was downsampled to 5000 TRB nucleotide sequences, and summary statistics were averaged across 100 downsampling iterations. TRB sequences were retained for analysis only if CDR3 regions of at least seven amino acids were present. Diversity was measured with a Shannon entropy-derived clonality score and the Gini coefficient. In the repertoire networks, any two of the top 5000 CDR3 amino acid sequences were linked whenever the two sequences differed by an edit distance of one. For TRB CDR3 amino acid sequences, antigen specificity groups and MHC restriction were predicted with GLIPH2. Known CMV, EBV, HIV or tissue antigen associations were flagged by matching CDR3 amino acid sequences against VDJdb and McPAS-TCR. Pre-ART, post-ART and control groups were compared with Wilcoxon signed-rank tests and Holm-Bonferroni correction. The table comes from immuneACCESS by way of TCRdb, which keeps in-frame sequences with V and J called. Part of the clones is missing from these tables; in studies checked, under half for an unresolved V gene and the rest for unknown reasons. The V and J calls and clone size were taken over from that table, and D and trimming were inferred from the DNA. The table for this sample lists about 21,000 clones; less than 90% of them were counted only once. Around 3.7% of the sample is held by the ten biggest clonotypes.

The TCR sequence derives from a woman between 50 and 59 years old with HIV. The sample consisted of unsorted PBMCs, taken 1.9 years after starting antiretroviral therapy.

The CDR3 amino acid sequence is: CASSLPGERATQYF. The nucleotide sequence reads as follows: TGTGCCAGCAGCCTCCCGGGTGAAAGGGCTACGCAGTATTTT. The rearranged segments are TRBV28 and TRBJ2-3; confidence is insufficient to name the D gene. CDR1 MDHEN and CDR2 SYDVKM were looked up in the germline V gene. At the junction V is shortened by 6 bases and J by 8 bases, with 18 bases in between. The CDR3 starts with the cysteine, ends with the phenylalanine, and has 14 residues. Just the 42-base CDR3 DNA is kept, in frame starting at base 1.